This TCR beta chain was observed in a study of T cells expressing NK-cell markers. Whole-study findings and limits: For a handful of donors, these clonotypes were likewise the leading ones in the CD3+CD56-NKG2C+ fraction. Dominant NKG2C+ clonotypes in 5 or 6 donors made up roughly 1.0-7.0% of CD8+ T cells.

5'RACE template switching built TCR beta cDNA with unique molecular identifiers. TCRdb reworked the 5' RACE reads into one entry per CDR3 protein, no DNA. This sample's clone table lists about 120,000 distinct CDR3 sequences. The CDR3 runs 15 residues. CDR1 is MGHRA and CDR2 is YSYEKL in the germline V gene. Comment on this clonotype: The antigen is unknown.

The source material was blood T cells: a sorted CD56 or NKG2C T cell subset, CD4+ or CD8+ T cells, or bulk PBMC T cells (not recorded which). This clonotype was sampled from a woman between 18 and 70 years old in good health. This chain joins TRBV4-1 and TRBJ1-5. The CDR3 protein is CASSHLSGSNQPQHF.